This T cell receptor (beta chain) was obtained from a study of cytotoxic CD8 clonotypes in ibrutinib-treated CLL. Assay used: immunoSEQ multiplex PCR; TCRdb lists only in-frame clones, some missing. This table has about 49,000 clones, roughly 50% appearing once. CDR3 size: 15 residues. Germline V gene sequence: CDR1 MDHEN, CDR2 SYDVKM. With V trimmed by 2 bases and J by 4 bases, 2 bases remained unmatched. The chain joins TRBV28 to TRBJ1-4; 9 bases match TRBD1. The TCR was taken from a human donor with chronic lymphocytic leukemia. The material sequenced was PBMCs, taken after 12 months of ibrutinib treatment. The CDR3 sequence is CASSLMGQGNEKLFF. The CDR3 DNA reads TGTGCCAGCAGTTTAATGGGACAGGGTAATGAAAAACTGTTTTTT.